This T cell receptor beta chain comes out of a study of spatial heterogeneity in lung cancer. The time point here: sample taken at primary tumor resection. Sequencing was performed on whole RNA extracted from tumor and nontumor lung tissue, or from frozen PBMC, and the material was left unsorted. General study findings and limits: Higher tumor mutation counts went along with higher counts of expanded intratumoral alpha and beta TCRs.

With V trimmed by 4 bases and J by 8 bases, 7 bases remained unmatched. The length of the CDR3 is 14 residues. CDR1 and CDR2 (germline): MNHEY, SVGEGT. TCRdb called the 5' RACE reads again in MiXCR, with one record for every CDR3 protein. The table has about 7,200 distinct CDR3 sequences, over 15% seen once. This clonotype was detected a few times. Its target is unknown. This chain links TRBV6-2 or TRBV6-3 with TRBJ2-3, with 9 bases identical to TRBD2. This TCR derives from a female donor with early-stage non-small cell lung cancer. The sample was lung tumor tissue, taken at surgery. The CDR3 region has the DNA TGTGCCAGCAGTTTGAATAGCGGGGGTTCTACGCAGTATTTT. This sequence encodes CASSLNSGGSTQYF.